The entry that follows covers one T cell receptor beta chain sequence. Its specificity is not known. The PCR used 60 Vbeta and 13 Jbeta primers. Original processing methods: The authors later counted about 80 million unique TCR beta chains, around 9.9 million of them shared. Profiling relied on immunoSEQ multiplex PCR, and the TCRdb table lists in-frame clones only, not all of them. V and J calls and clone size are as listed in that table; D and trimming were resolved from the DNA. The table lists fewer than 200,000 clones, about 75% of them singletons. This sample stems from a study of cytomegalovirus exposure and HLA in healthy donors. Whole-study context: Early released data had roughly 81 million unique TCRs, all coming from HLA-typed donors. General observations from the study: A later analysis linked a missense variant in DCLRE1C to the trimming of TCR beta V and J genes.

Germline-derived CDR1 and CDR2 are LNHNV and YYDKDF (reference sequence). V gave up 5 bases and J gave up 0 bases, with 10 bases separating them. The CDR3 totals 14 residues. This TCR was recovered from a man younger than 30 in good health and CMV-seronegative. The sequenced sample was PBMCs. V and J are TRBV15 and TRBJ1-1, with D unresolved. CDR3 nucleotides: TGTGCCACCAGCCTAAGACACGTGAACACTGAAGCTTTCTTT. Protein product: CATSLRHVNTEAFF.